This T cell receptor (beta chain) was sequenced during a study of siplizumab effects on memory and regulatory T cells. Overall study results and limits: Solely a minor proportion of alloreactive clones could be assigned to unstimulated subsets.

Generated by immunoSEQ multiplex PCR, the TCRdb table keeps only in-frame clones and is missing some. The table records about 56,000 clones, 95% to 98% of them present only once. This CDR3 region has 12 residues. The germline CDR1 and CDR2 sequences are KGHSH and LQKENI. V was trimmed by 6 bases and J by 4 bases, leaving 7 bases between them. With regard to this clone: What it recognizes is unknown.

The chain joins TRBV18 to TRBJ2-1; D remains unclear. The TCR was taken from a human donor in good health. Sequencing was carried out using naive CD8+ T cells sorted from blood. The CDR3 sequence is CASSLEYNEQFF. The CDR3 nucleotides read TGTGCCAGCTCTCTCGAGTACAATGAGCAGTTCTTC.